This section outlines one TCR beta chain sequence together with its context. This entry belongs to a study of blood T cell repertoires in COVID-19. In the study overall: The origin of the acute and convalescent COVID-19 samples was the United States, Italy and Spain. The cDNA or gDNA used as material had been derived from T cells, B-cell-depleted T cells, or PBMCs.

In the source study's methods: Reference gene primer amplification gave estimated nucleated cell counts. Method: immunoSEQ multiplex PCR; TCRdb's copy keeps in-frame clones and lacks some. V and J calls and clone size come straight from that table; D and trimming were deduced from the DNA. The table lists some 210,000 clones, roughly 90% of them singletons. Sequencing was performed on peripheral blood. The receptor was isolated from a woman between 35 and 50 years old who had recovered from COVID-19.

In DNA form, the CDR3 reads TGTGCCAGCAGTGTCAGACTAGCGGGAGGTTCCTACGAGCAGTACTTC. This encodes CASSVRLAGGSYEQYF. This sequence joins TRBV6-2 or TRBV6-3 and TRBJ2-7; 13 nucleotides agree with TRBD2. The CDR3 consists of 16 residues. The ends lost 5 bases at V and 1 base at J; junction bases unmatched: 5. Germline CDR1 MNHEY, CDR2 SVGEGT.